This entry describes one TCR beta chain. Its specificity is not known. A read error may account for a junction end that differs from germline. The source of the sample is a study of CD8 T cells in ankylosing spondylitis. Points from the study as a whole: It was reported that disease-linked clones were significantly enriched in matched ankylosing spondylitis synovial fluid. Among TCR beta sequences, a motif of under ten highly homologous variants appeared characteristic of ankylosing spondylitis blood.

It was by quantitative 5'-RACE with molecular barcodes that TCR beta libraries were made. TCRdb re-called the 5' RACE reads with MiXCR, one entry per CDR3 protein. The sample includes approximately 250,000 distinct CDR3 sequences, approximately 8.4% seen only once; the top ten take around 4.9%. Germline V gives CDR1 SGHRS, CDR2 YFSETQ. The CDR3 is 15 residues long. The chain combines TRBV5-1 with TRBJ2-3; possibly TRBD1 for D (5 bases). The source material was blood, either unsorted or a sorted T cell fraction (not recorded which). The TCR sequence derives from a female donor with ankylosing spondylitis or in good health (not recorded which). The CDR3, as DNA: TGCGCCAACAGCTCGGATTCTAGGGGTACAGATACGCAGTATTTT. Translation: CANSSDSRGTDTQYF.